This is a list of T cell receptor beta chains from one sample in a study of T cells in Graves' hyperthyroidism and ophthalmopathy. Each CDR3 protein gets one entry after TCRdb re-called the multiplex PCR reads with MiXCR. This table has hundreds of thousands of distinct CDR3 sequences, about 20% appearing once. Sequenced sample: blood. Receptors originate from a man aged 40-55 years with Graves' ophthalmopathy. Both conserved end residues are part of each CDR3. A D gene is named only where the DNA matches it firmly. Not every row has a clone size; where given, it reads once, few, many or a size class.

>TRBV7-9|NA|few|TRBJ2-2
CASSLPGRPPGELFF
TGTGCCAGCAGCTTGCCCGGGCGCCCCCCCGGGGAGCTGTTTTTT
>TRBV29-1|NA|few|TRBJ1-2
CSVVQDGYTF
TGCAGCGTTGTACAAGATGGCTACACCTTC
>TRBV2|NA|NA|TRBJ2-7
CATETGTYEQYF
TGTGCCACGGAGACAGGGACTTACGAGCAGTACTTC
>TRBV20-1|NA|NA|TRBJ2-7
CSARGFIIGSTYEQYF
TGCAGTGCTAGAGGGTTTATTATTGGTAGTACCTACGAGCAGTACTTC
>TRBV4-3|NA|NA|TRBJ2-3
CASSQGGSVEQYF
TGCGCCAGCAGCCAAGGGGGTTCGGTGGAGCAGTATTTT
>TRBV28|TRBD1|NA|TRBJ1-5
CASGLLGTGVRQPQHF
TGTGCCAGCGGCCTCCTAGGGACAGGGGTTCGGCAGCCCCAGCATTTT
>TRBV7-9|NA|NA|TRBJ1-5
CASSPGVGSGNQPQHF
TGTGCCAGCAGCCCGGGGGTGGGCTCCGGCAATCAGCCCCAGCATTTT
>TRBV27|NA|NA|TRBJ2-1
CATAGTPLDDEQFF
TGTGCCACAGCCGGGACTCCCCTTGACGATGAGCAGTTCTTC
>TRBV11-2|NA|many|TRBJ1-4
CASSSGTAGGKLFF
TGTGCCAGCAGCTCCGGGACGGCAGGAGGGAAACTGTTTTTT
>TRBV7-3|NA|NA|TRBJ2-1
CASSPGWGPNEQFF
TGTGCCAGCAGCCCGGGTTGGGGGCCCAATGAGCAGTTCTTC
>TRBV7-2|NA|NA|TRBJ1-2
CASRRVTGRGYTF
TGTGCCAGCAGAAGGGTTACAGGACGGGGCTACACCTTC